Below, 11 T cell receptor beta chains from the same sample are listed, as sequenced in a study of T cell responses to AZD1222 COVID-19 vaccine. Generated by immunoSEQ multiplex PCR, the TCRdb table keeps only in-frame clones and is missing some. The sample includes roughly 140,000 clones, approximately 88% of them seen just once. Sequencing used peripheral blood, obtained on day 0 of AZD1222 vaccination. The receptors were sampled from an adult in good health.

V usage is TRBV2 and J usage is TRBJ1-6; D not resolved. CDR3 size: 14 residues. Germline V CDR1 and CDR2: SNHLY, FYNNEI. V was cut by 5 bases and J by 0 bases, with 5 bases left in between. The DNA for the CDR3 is TGTGCCAGCAGTAGGAGCTCCTATAATTCACCCCTCCACTTT. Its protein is CASSRSSYNSPLHF.

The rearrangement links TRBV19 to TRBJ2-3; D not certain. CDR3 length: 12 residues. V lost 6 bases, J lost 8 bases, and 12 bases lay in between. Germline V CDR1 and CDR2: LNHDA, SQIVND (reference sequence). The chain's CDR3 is CASSPIGATQYF. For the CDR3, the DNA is TGTGCCAGTAGCCCCATCGGAGCTACGCAGTATTTT. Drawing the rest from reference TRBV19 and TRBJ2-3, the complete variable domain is DGGITQSPKYLFRKEGQNVTLSCEQNLNHDAMYWYRQDPGQGLRLIYYSQIVNDFQKGDIAEGYSVSREKKESFPLTVTSAQKNPTAFYLCASSPIGATQYFGPGTRLTVL.

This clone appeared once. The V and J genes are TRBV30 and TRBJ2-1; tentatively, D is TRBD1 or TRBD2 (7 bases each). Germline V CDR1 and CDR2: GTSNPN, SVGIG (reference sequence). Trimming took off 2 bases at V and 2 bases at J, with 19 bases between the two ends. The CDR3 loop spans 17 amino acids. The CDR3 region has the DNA TGTGCCTGGAGTCCCTATTTACAGGGGAGGGCCTACAATGAGCAGTTCTTC. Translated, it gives CAWSPYLQGRAYNEQFF.

The CDR3 loop reads CASSLGHGDEQYF. The CDR3 DNA follows: TGTGCCAGCAGCTTAGGTCACGGTGACGAGCAGTACTTC. V and J are TRBV7-2 and TRBJ2-7; D is undetermined. The CDR3 has 13 amino acids. Germline CDR1 SGHTA, CDR2 FQGNSA. Trimming took 1 base from V and 5 from J, leaving 9 bases between them. The full variable domain, completed using reference TRBV7-2 and TRBJ2-7, is GAGVSQSPSNKVTEKGKDVELRCDPISGHTALYWYRQSLGQGLEFLIYFQGNSAPDKSGLPSDRFSAERTGGSVSTLTIQRTQQEDSAVYLCASSLGHGDEQYFGPGTRLTVT.

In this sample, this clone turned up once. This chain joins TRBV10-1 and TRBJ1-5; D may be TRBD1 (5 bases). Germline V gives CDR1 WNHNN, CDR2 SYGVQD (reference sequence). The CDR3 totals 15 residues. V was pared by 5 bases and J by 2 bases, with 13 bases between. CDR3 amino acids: CASSSGKPRNQPQHF. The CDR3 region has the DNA TGCGCCAGCAGTTCAGGGAAGCCCCGCAATCAGCCCCAGCATTTT.

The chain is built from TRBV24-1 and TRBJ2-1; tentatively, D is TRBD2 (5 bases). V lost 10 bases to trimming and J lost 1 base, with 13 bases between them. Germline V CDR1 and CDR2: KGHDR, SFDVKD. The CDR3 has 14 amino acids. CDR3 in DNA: TGTGCCACTGGGTCGCCGGGGTCCTACAATGAGCAGTTCTTC. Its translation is CATGSPGSYNEQFF.

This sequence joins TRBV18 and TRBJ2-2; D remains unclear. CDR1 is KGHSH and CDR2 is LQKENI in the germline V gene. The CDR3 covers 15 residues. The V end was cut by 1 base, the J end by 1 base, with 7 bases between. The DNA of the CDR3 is TGTGCCAGCTCACCACAGTTAGAGAACACCGGGGAGCTGTTTTTT. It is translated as CASSPQLENTGELFF.

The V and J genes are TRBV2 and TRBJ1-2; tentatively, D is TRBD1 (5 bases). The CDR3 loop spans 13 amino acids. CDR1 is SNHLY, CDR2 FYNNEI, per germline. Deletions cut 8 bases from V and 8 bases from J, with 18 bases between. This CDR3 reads CASPIVQGGGYTF. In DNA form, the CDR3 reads TGTGCCAGCCCCATAGTTCAGGGAGGGGGCTACACCTTC.

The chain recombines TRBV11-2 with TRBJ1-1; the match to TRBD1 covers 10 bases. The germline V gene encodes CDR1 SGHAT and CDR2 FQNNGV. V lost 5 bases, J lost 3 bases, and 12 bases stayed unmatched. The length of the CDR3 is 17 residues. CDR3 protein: CASSPRSGQGTHTEAFF. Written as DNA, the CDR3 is TGTGCCAGCAGCCCCCGCTCGGGACAGGGGACACACACTGAAGCTTTCTTT.

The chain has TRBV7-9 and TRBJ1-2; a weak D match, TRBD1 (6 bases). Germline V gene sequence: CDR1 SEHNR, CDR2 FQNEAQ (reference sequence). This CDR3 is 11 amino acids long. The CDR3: CGGGLGNGYTF. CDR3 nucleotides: TGTGGCGGGGGCCTCGGGAATGGCTACACCTTC.

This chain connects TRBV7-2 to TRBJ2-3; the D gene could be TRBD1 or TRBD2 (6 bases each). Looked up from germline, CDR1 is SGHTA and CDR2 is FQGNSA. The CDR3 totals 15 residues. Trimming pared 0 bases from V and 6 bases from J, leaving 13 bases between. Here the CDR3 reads CASSLAPGAGDTQYF. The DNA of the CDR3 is TGTGCCAGCAGCTTAGCGCCGGGGGCAGGGGATACGCAGTATTTT.